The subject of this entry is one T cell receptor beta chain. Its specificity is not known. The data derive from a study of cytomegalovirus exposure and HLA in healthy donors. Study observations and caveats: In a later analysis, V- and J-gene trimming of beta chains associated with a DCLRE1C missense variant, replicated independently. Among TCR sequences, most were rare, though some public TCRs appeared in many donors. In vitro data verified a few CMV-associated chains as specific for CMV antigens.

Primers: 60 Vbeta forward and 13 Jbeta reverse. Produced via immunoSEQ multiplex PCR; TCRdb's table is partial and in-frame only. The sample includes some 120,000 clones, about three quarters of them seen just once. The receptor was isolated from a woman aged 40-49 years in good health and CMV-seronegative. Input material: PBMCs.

CDR3 bases: TGTGCCAGCAGCAAAACAGGGTATCGTACAGATACGCAGTATTTT. This translates into CASSKTGYRTDTQYF. The V and J genes are TRBV27 and TRBJ2-3, with D perhaps matching TRBD1 (6 bases). V was clipped by 6 bases and J by 3 bases, with 16 bases between them. CDR1 and CDR2 (germline): MNHEY, SMNVEV (reference sequence). The CDR3 length is 15 residues.